This entry lists 27 T cell receptor beta chains sequenced from one sample in a study of blood T cells in healthy people across ages (dated by TCRdb to the mid-2010s). Receptor amplification or capture employed 5' RACE. Reads for this sample came from an Illumina HiSeq 2500. A second PCR of 7 to 11 cycles was performed with a sample-barcoded 5' primer and a J-beta primer mix. The public reads were quality trimmed at Q25 with fastp and then assembled into clones with MiXCR by TCRdb, keeping productive beta chains. Records with the same CDR3 protein are collapsed into one entry carrying the most frequent genes and DNA. The sample table lists roughly 500,000 distinct CDR3 sequences, 27% of them with a count of one. Clones ranked in the top ten supply around a sixth of the sample. Sequencing was done on a sample of blood. These receptors were taken from a woman in her 70s in good health.

V gene TRBV3-1 combines with J gene TRBJ1-2; D ambiguous. Germline CDR1 LGHDT, CDR2 YNNKEL (reference sequence). Deletions cut 3 bases from V and 10 bases from J, with 12 bases between. The CDR3 is 12 amino acids. The CDR3 loop reads CASSHGVSSYTF. CDR3 bases: TGTGCCAGCAGCCACGGGGTCAGTTCCTACACCTTC.

This clonotype showed up just a few times. The chain couples TRBV9 to TRBJ2-1; D is uncertain. V lost 4 bases and J lost 3, with 17 bases in between. The CDR3 covers 16 residues. CDR1 is SGDLS and CDR2 is YYNGEE in the germline V gene. The CDR3 sequence: CASSSKGSRSYNEQFF. The CDR3 nucleotides read TGTGCCAGCAGCTCTAAGGGTAGTAGAAGCTACAATGAGCAGTTCTTC.

CDR3 DNA sequence: TGTGCCAGTAGTCGGGCAGGGGGAGTCACAGATACGCAGTATTTT. Residues: CASSRAGGVTDTQYF. The rearrangement uses TRBV19 and TRBJ2-3; 7 bases are shared with TRBD1. The CDR3 contains 15 residues. CDR1 is LNHDA and CDR2 is SQIVND in the germline V gene (reference sequence). The ends lost 5 bases at V and 2 bases at J; junction bases unmatched: 7.

In the case of this clonotype: Compared with germline, one end of the junction differs, possibly owing to a read error. The J gene is TRBJ1-4, the V gene TRBV20-1; TRBD1 aligns across 8 bases. Germline assignment: CDR1 DFQATT and CDR2 SNEGSKA (reference sequence). The CDR3 is made up of 14 amino acids. The CDR3 DNA follows: TGCAGTGCCCCAAACAGGGGGAGTGATGAAAAACTGGTTTTT. Amino acids: CSAPNRGSDEKLVF.

The rearrangement uses TRBV7-3 and TRBJ2-7, with a weak D call TRBD2 (5 bases). V was clipped by 1 base and J by 2 bases, with 9 bases between them. CDR1 is SGHTA, CDR2 FQGTGA, per germline. The CDR3 extends over 14 amino acids. As DNA, the CDR3 is TGTGCCAGCAGCTTAATGGCCGGGACCTACGAGCAGTACTTC. This codes for CASSLMAGTYEQYF. Filled out from reference TRBV7-3 and TRBJ2-7, the complete variable domain reads GAGVSQTPSNKVTEKGKYVELRCDPISGHTALYWYRQSLGQGPEFLIYFQGTGAADDSGLPNDRFFAVRPEGSVSTLKIQRTERGDSAVYLCASSLMAGTYEQYFGPGTRLTVT.

This clonotype occurred a few times. The CDR3 loop reads CASSGWDRGSEKLFF. DNA for the CDR3: TGTGCCAGCAGTGGGTGGGACAGGGGGTCTGAAAAACTGTTTTTT. The genes are TRBV6-6 and TRBJ1-4; 11 bases line up with TRBD1. V lost 5 bases and J lost 7; bases outside the gene matches: 6. The CDR3 runs 15 residues. Per germline, CDR1 MNHNY and CDR2 SVGAGI (reference sequence).

V usage is TRBV20-1 and J usage is TRBJ1-2; TRBD1 matches 7 bases. Germline V gene data show CDR1 as DFQATT and CDR2 as SNEGSKA (reference sequence). V gave up 0 bases and J gave up 5 bases; unmatched junction bases: 9. This CDR3 contains 15 residues. The CDR3 loop is CSARDQGGRGYGYTF. Here the CDR3 DNA reads TGCAGTGCTAGAGATCAAGGGGGCCGAGGTTATGGCTACACCTTC.

This clonotype has just a few counts. The chain is built from TRBV2 and TRBJ1-1; 8 bases map to TRBD1. CDR3 size: 13 residues. V shed 6 bases and J 7 bases; nucleotides not matched to a gene: 7. CDR1 and CDR2 (germline): SNHLY, FYNNEI. CDR3 region: CASRDIDRGEAFF. CDR3 DNA sequence: TGTGCCAGCAGAGATATCGACAGGGGTGAAGCTTTCTTT.

There are a few counts of this clonotype. The chain uses TRBV7-2 and TRBJ2-3; the match to TRBD2 covers 8 bases. There are 13 residues in the CDR3. Germline values: CDR1 SGHTA, CDR2 FQGNSA. V was pared by 5 bases and J by 4 bases, with 2 bases of the junction left unmatched. CDR3 residues: CASSLTSADTQYF. The DNA for the CDR3 is TGTGCCAGCAGCCTGACTAGCGCAGATACGCAGTATTTT.

The chain carries TRBV24-1 and TRBJ1-5; 9 bases line up with TRBD1. V trimming: 4 bases; J trimming: 2 bases; junction bases outside the gene matches: 2. Germline loops: CDR1 KGHDR, CDR2 SFDVKD. This CDR3 spans 15 amino acids. The CDR3 DNA sequence: TGTGCCACCAGTGAACAGGGGGCAGGCAATCAGCCCCAGCATTTT. It yields the protein CATSEQGAGNQPQHF.

This clonotype was recorded a few times. The chain uses TRBV7-2 and TRBJ1-3; TRBD1 might be the D (5 bases). Germline V gene data show CDR1 as SGHTA and CDR2 as FQGNSA. Trimming pared 5 bases from V and 4 bases from J, leaving 15 bases between. The CDR3 has 15 amino acids. The CDR3 sequence: CASSRDDSIGNTIYF. The CDR3 DNA reads as TGTGCCAGCAGCCGAGACGACAGTATAGGAAACACCATATATTTT.

This clonotype has a count of ten or more. This chain connects TRBV7-6 to TRBJ1-2, with D unresolved. V lost 0 bases, J lost 3 bases, and 11 bases lay in between. Germline V gene lookup returns CDR1 SGHVS and CDR2 FNYEAQ. The CDR3 has 15 amino acids. The CDR3 DNA reads TGTGCCAGCAGCTTAGCGGGCCAACGGGACTATGGCTACACCTTC. It specifies CASSLAGQRDYGYTF.

The chain couples TRBV14 to TRBJ2-5, with D possibly matching TRBD2 (5 bases). The DNA end is more similar to TRBJ2-1, so the J call may be wrong. CDR3 length equals 14 residues. Looked up from germline, CDR1 is SGHDN and CDR2 is FVKESK. The CDR3 DNA reads as TGTGCCAGCAGCCAATCTAGCCTAGTGAATGAGCAGTTCTTC. It codes for CASSQSSLVNEQFF.

This chain connects TRBV11-1 to TRBJ2-4; 13 bases map to TRBD2. The CDR3 is 19 amino acids. The V and J ends lost 4 bases and 0 bases, in that order; junction bases with no gene match: 9. The germline gives CDR1 SGHAT, CDR2 FQDESV (reference sequence). The CDR3 DNA sequence: TGTGCCAGCAGCTGGTCCGGGACTAGCGGGGCCCTAGCCAAAAACATTCAGTACTTC. Translating gives CASSWSGTSGALAKNIQYF.

The chain couples TRBV5-1 to TRBJ2-5; 11 bases are a match to TRBD2. Near its end, the DNA agrees better with TRBJ2-7, so the J call may be wrong. The CDR3 has 15 amino acids. Per the germline V gene, CDR1 is SGHRS and CDR2 is YFSETQ. The CDR3, as DNA: TGCGCCAGCAGCGCCGGGACTAGCGGCCAGTACGAGCAGTACTTC. Its protein is CASSAGTSGQYEQYF.

This clonotype was counted only a few times. The V call is TRBV9, the J call TRBJ2-1; TRBD1 matches at 7 bases. This CDR3 is 15 amino acids long. After removal of 8 bases from V and 0 bases from J, the junction contained 8 bases not matched to a gene. Germline V gives CDR1 SGDLS, CDR2 YYNGEE. Here the CDR3 DNA reads TGTGCCAGTAGCACGACAGGGACCTCCTACAATGAGCAGTTCTTC. It specifies CASSTTGTSYNEQFF. The whole variable domain, filled in from reference TRBV9 and TRBJ2-1, reads DSGVTQTPKHLITATGQRVTLRCSPRSGDLSVYWYQQSLDQGLQFLIQYYNGEERAKGNILERFSAQQFPDLHSELNLSSLELGDSALYFCASSTTGTSYNEQFFGPGTRLTVL.

This clonotype was observed a few times. The chain couples TRBV12-3 or TRBV12-4 to TRBJ1-1; perhaps TRBD1 as D (6 bases). The CDR3 runs to 14 residues. Between the trimmed V and J ends, which lost 1 base and 4 bases, there was a span of 10 bases. For the CDR3, the DNA is TGTGCCAGCAGTTTAGGGACAGTCTTCACTGAAGCTTTCTTT. Translating gives CASSLGTVFTEAFF.

The genes are TRBV15 and TRBJ1-5, with D maybe TRBD1 (6 bases). Looked up from germline, CDR1 is LNHNV and CDR2 is YYDKDF (reference sequence). This CDR3 is built from 16 residues. V shed 0 bases and J shed 6 bases, with 15 bases lying between them. The CDR3 DNA is TGTGCCACCAGCAGAGATCGAAGGGGGGCGCGTCAGCCCCAGCATTTT. As protein: CATSRDRRGARQPQHF.

This clonotype has only a few counts. The rearrangement joins TRBV5-1 to TRBJ2-5; 7 bases are shared with TRBD2. Germline lookup yields CDR1 SGHRS and CDR2 YFSETQ. Trimming removed 1 base from V and 5 bases from J; junction bases left unmatched: 11. This CDR3 has 16 amino acids. DNA of the CDR3: TGCGCCAGCAGCTTGAGTCCCAGCGGGGAGGGGGAGACCCAGTACTTC. This encodes CASSLSPSGEGETQYF.

The chain links TRBV5-6 to TRBJ1-3, with a possible D match to TRBD1 (5 bases). The CDR3 runs to 13 residues. Germline V gene sequence: CDR1 SGHDT, CDR2 YYEEEE. Trimming removed 2 bases at V and 10 bases at J, with 13 bases between. This CDR3 is CASSFGARKTIYF. The CDR3 DNA reads TGTGCCAGCAGCTTCGGGGCCCGGAAGACCATATATTTT. The full variable domain, in which reference TRBV5-6 and TRBJ1-3 provide the parts outside the CDR3, is DAGVTQSPTHLIKTRGQQVTLRCSPKSGHDTVSWYQQALGQGPQFIFQYYEEEERQRGNFPDRFSGHQFPNYSSELNVNALLLGDSALYLCASSFGARKTIYFGEGSWLTVV.

This clonotype was observed a handful of times. The chain recombines TRBV9 with TRBJ2-5, with 8 bases aligning to TRBD2. The ends lost 2 bases at V and 3 bases at J; junction bases unmatched: 12. CDR3 length: 17 residues. Germline V gene lookup returns CDR1 SGDLS and CDR2 YYNGEE. The CDR3 DNA follows: TGTGCCAGCAGCGTCGGCTCGGGACTAGGTGGGGAAGAGACCCAGTACTTC. Translating it yields CASSVGSGLGGEETQYF.

This clonotype showed up just a few times. The chain links TRBV27 to TRBJ1-3; D is unclear. This CDR3 has 15 amino acids. The V and J ends lost 5 bases and 5 bases respectively, with 16 bases between them. Germline CDR1 reads MNHEY; CDR2 reads SMNVEV (reference sequence). The CDR3 nucleotides are TGTGCCAGCAGTCCAAGGATAACGGGTAGAAACACCATATATTTT. Translation gives CASSPRITGRNTIYF.

In nucleotides, the CDR3 is TGTGCCAGCAGCTCACCGTCGGGCGTTACAGATACGCAGTATTTT. Protein: CASSSPSGVTDTQYF. The chain uses TRBV5-6 and TRBJ2-3; D not certain. The germline V gene has CDR1 SGHDT and CDR2 YYEEEE. This CDR3 has 15 amino acids. The germline V and J ends were trimmed by 3 bases and 3 bases, with 14 bases remaining between them.

Ten or more counts support this clonotype. This chain joins TRBV11-2 and TRBJ2-5, with 10 bases matching TRBD2. Germline V gene lookup returns CDR1 SGHAT and CDR2 FQNNGV. The length of the CDR3 is 17 residues. Trimming removed 1 base from V and 2 bases from J; junction bases left unmatched: 7. The CDR3 sequence is CASSLGASGGQQETQYF. The CDR3 DNA reads as TGTGCCAGCAGCTTAGGAGCTAGCGGGGGCCAACAAGAGACCCAGTACTTC.

This rearrangement joins TRBV7-2 to TRBJ1-5, with D tentatively TRBD1 (5 bases). The V end lost 2 bases, the J end lost 6 bases, and 17 bases lay between the germline ends. In germline, CDR1 is SGHTA, CDR2 FQGNSA. This CDR3 is 16 amino acids long. The CDR3 DNA reads as TGTGCCAGCAGCTTAACGGGAGGGAGGGGAAGTCAGCCCCAGCATTTT. Its translation: CASSLTGGRGSQPQHF.

The CDR3 region is CSAHLRDRKLYGYTF. The CDR3, as DNA: TGCAGTGCCCACCTGCGGGACAGAAAGCTCTATGGCTACACCTTC. The V call is TRBV20-1, the J call TRBJ1-2; the match to TRBD1 covers 7 bases. The ends lost 6 bases at V and 4 bases at J; junction bases unmatched: 14. CDR3 length: 15 amino acids. Germline values: CDR1 DFQATT, CDR2 SNEGSKA (reference sequence).

The sample holds a few counts of this clonotype. The DNA of the CDR3 is TGTGCCAGCAGGTGGCAGGAATTTACAGATACGCAGTATTTT. Encoded protein: CASRWQEFTDTQYF. This chain joins TRBV6-5 and TRBJ2-3; D is ambiguous. The length of the CDR3 is 14 residues. V lost 6 bases and J lost 3, with 13 bases in between. Germline CDR1 MNHEY, CDR2 SVGAGI.